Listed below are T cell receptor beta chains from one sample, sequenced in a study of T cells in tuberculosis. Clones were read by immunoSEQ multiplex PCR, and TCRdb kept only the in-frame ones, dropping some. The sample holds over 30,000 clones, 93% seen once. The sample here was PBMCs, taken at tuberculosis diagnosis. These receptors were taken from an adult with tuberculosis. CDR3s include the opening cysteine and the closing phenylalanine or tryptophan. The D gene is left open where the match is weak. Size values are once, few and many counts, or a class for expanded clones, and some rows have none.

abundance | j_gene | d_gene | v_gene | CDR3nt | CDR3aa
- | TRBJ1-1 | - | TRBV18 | TGTGCCAGCCAAGCCCAGGAGGACACTGAAGCTTTCTTT | CASQAQEDTEAFF
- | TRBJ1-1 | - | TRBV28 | TGTGCCAGCAGTTACGGCACTGAAGCTTTCTTT | CASSYGTEAFF
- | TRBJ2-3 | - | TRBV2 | TGTGCCAGGGAGGTTTCCCCGGAGAAAGCTAGCACAGATACGCAGTATTTT | CAREVSPEKASTDTQYF
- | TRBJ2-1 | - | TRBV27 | TGTGCCAGCAGTTTGCAAGGGGTCGGTGAGCAGTTCTTC | CASSLQGVGEQFF
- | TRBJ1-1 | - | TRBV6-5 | TGTGCCTCTCGCGGGAGGGGGGACACTGAAGCTTTCTTT | CASRGRGDTEAFF
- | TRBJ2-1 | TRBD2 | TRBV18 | TGTGCCAGCTCACTACTAGCGGGAGAATTCAATGAGCAGTTCTTC | CASSLLAGEFNEQFF
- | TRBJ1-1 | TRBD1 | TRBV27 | TGTGCCAGCAGTGATTACAGGGGATCTGAAGCTTTCTTT | CASSDYRGSEAFF
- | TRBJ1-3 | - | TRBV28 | TGTGCCAGCAAAACAGCCGGACTCTCTGGAAACACCATATATTTT | CASKTAGLSGNTIYF
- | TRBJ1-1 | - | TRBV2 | TGTGCCAGCAACACCCAGGAGGGCACTGAAGCTTTCTTT | CASNTQEGTEAFF
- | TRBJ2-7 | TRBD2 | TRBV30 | TGTGCCTGGAGTGTCGGGAGGGGTTCCTACGAGCAGTACTTC | CAWSVGRGSYEQYF
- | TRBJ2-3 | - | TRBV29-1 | TGCAGCGGCTACCTAGGTACAGATACGCAGTATTTT | CSGYLGTDTQYF
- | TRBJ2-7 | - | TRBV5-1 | TGCGCCAGCAGCAAAAACTGGGACAACTCCTACGAGCAGTACTTC | CASSKNWDNSYEQYF
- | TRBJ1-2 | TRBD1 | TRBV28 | TGTGCCAGCAGTACGATACAGGGGAACTATGGCTACACCTTC | CASSTIQGNYGYTF
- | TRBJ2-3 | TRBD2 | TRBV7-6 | TGTGCCAGTAGTAGCGGGGGGGAAAAAGATACGCAGTATTTT | CASSSGGEKDTQYF
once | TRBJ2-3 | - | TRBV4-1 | TGCGCCAGCAGCCGGAGGGGGAGGGAGGTCGAATCGGATACGCAGTATTTT | CASSRRGREVESDTQYF
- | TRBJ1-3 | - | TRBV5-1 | TGCGCCAGCAGCTTGGTCGGTGGGGCGGAAAACACCATATATTTT | CASSLVGGAENTIYF
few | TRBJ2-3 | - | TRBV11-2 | TGTGCCAGCAGCTTGTCACCACTAAACACAGATACGCAGTATTTT | CASSLSPLNTDTQYF
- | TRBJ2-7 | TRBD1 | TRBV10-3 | TGTGCCATCATATCCGGGACAGGGGGCAAAGAGCAGTACTTC | CAIISGTGGKEQYF
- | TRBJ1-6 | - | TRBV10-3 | TGTGCCATAGGCGGCCCGAATTCACCCCTCCACTTT | CAIGGPNSPLHF
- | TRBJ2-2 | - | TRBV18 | TGTGCCAGCTCACCACTTGAAACGGCGAACACCGGGGAGCTGTTTTTT | CASSPLETANTGELFF
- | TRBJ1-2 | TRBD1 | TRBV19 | TGTGCCAGCACACGGGACAGGGGGCCCTATGGCTACACCTTC | CASTRDRGPYGYTF
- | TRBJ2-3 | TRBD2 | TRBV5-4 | TGTGCCAGCGGCAACTCGGGAGGAAATACGCAGTATTTT | CASGNSGGNTQYF
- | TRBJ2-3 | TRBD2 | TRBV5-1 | TGCGCCAGCAGCTCGCGGACTAGCGCAAGCACAGATACGCAGTATTTT | CASSSRTSASTDTQYF
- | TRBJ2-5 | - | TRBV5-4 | TGTGCCAGCAGCTTCCTGCAGGGCTCGGAGACCCAGTACTTC | CASSFLQGSETQYF
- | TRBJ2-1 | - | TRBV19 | TGTGCCAGTAGTATAGGCCCGATGCGGCGGGGTTTCTACAATGAGCAGTTCTTC | CASSIGPMRRGFYNEQFF
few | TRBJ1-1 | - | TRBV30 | TGTGCCTGGAGCCAGGGCTCCCTTGGTCGGACTTTCTTT | CAWSQGSLGRTFF
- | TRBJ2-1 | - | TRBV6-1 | TGTGCCAGCAGTGCAAACAGGGGCGCGGGGTACAATGAGCAGTTCTTC | CASSANRGAGYNEQFF
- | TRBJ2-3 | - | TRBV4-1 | TGCGCCAGCAGCCAAAAGGGGATCGCCACAGATACGCAGTATTTT | CASSQKGIATDTQYF
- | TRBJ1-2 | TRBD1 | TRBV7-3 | TGTGCCAGCAGCGAAACTGGTGGACAGGTTCATGGCTACACCTTC | CASSETGGQVHGYTF
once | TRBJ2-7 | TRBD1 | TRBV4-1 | TGCGCCAGCACCCGGTCAGGGACAGGCTCCTACGAGCAGTACTTC | CASTRSGTGSYEQYF
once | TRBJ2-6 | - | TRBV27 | TGTGCCAGCAGTTTATCCCCGACAGGACTCTCTAGGGTCCTGACTTTC | CASSLSPTGLSRVLTF
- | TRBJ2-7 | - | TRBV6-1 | TGTGCCAGCAGTGAAGGGACACCCTCCTACGAGCAGTACTTC | CASSEGTPSYEQYF
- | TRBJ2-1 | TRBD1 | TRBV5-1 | TGCGCCAGCAGCTTGACGACAGGGATAAGCTCCTACAATGAGCAGTTCTTC | CASSLTTGISSYNEQFF
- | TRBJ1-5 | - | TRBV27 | TGTGCCAGCAGTTTTCGGGGGGAGTTTCAGCCCCAGCATTTT | CASSFRGEFQPQHF
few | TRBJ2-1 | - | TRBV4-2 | TGTGCCAGCAGCCAAGATAGGGCCCCGGGGAATGAGCAGTTCTTC | CASSQDRAPGNEQFF
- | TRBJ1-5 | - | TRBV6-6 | TGTGCCAGCAGTTACCTCAATCAGCCCCAGCATTTT | CASSYLNQPQHF
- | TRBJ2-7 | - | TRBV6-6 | TGTGCCAGCAGTTCTACAGGGACCTACGAGCAGTACTTC | CASSSTGTYEQYF
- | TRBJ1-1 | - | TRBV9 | TGTGCCAGCAGCGTAAGGGGCGGGAACACTGAAGCTTTCTTT | CASSVRGGNTEAFF
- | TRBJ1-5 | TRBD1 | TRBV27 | TGTGCCACCAGGGAAACAGGGGGTGGCAGCAATCAGCCCCAGCATTTT | CATRETGGGSNQPQHF
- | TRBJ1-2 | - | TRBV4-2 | TGTGCCAGCAGCCAAAGGGGGTTCCAATACGGGTACTATGGCTACACCTTC | CASSQRGFQYGYYGYTF
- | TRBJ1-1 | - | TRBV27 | TGTGCCAGCAGTTTATGGCCGGTTGGGAGTAGTACTGAAGCTTTCTTT | CASSLWPVGSSTEAFF
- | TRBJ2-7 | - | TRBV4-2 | TGTGCCAGCAGCCAAGACAGGGGCCCCTACGAGCAGTACTTC | CASSQDRGPYEQYF
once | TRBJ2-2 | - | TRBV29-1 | TGCAGCGTTGCTCAGGGTGGGACCGGGGAGCTGTTTTTT | CSVAQGGTGELFF
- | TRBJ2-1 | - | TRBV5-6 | TGTGCCAGCAGCTTACCACAGAACAATGAGCAGTTCTTC | CASSLPQNNEQFF
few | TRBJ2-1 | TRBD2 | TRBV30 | TGTGCCTGGAGCAGCGGGGGACACTACAATGAGCAGTTCTTC | CAWSSGGHYNEQFF
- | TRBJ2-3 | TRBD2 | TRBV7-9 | TGTGCCAGCAGCTTAGTATCGGCTAGCGGGGGAAGCACAGATACGCAGTATTTT | CASSLVSASGGSTDTQYF
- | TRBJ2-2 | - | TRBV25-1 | TGTGCCAGCAGTGAATATGCGGGAACCGGGGAGCTGTTTTTT | CASSEYAGTGELFF
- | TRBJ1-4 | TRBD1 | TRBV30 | TGTGCCTTCAGACAGGGCGTAACTAATGAAAAACTGTTTTTT | CAFRQGVTNEKLFF
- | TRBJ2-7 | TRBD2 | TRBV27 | TGTGCCAGCAGTTCCCCCCCGCGGGAGTACTACGAGCAGTACTTC | CASSSPPREYYEQYF
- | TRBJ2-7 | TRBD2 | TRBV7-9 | TGTGCCAGCAGCTTAGCGCTAGCGGGAGCCTACGAGCAGTACTTC | CASSLALAGAYEQYF
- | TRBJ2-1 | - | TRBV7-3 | TGTGCCAGCAGCTTAACGAGCGGCGGAGAGCAGTTCTTC | CASSLTSGGEQFF
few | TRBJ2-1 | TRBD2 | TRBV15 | TGTGCCACCAGCAGAGAACTAGCGGGGGGGCACGGCTCTTACGAGCAGTTCTTC | CATSRELAGGHGSYEQFF
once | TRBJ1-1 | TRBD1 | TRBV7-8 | TGTGCCAGCAGCCCTTCGACAGGGGTGAGGACTGAAGCTTTCTTT | CASSPSTGVRTEAFF
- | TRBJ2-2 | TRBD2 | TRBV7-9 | TGTGCCAGCAGCCGCCTAGCGGGAAGGGACACCGGGGAGCTGTTTTTT | CASSRLAGRDTGELFF